Shown below are 20 T cell receptor beta chains from a single sample sequenced in a study of shared clonotypes between healthy human individuals. Repertoires were generated with immunoSEQ multiplex PCR, while TCRdb's copy carries only in-frame clones and drops some. The table records around 2.5 million clones, over 85% of them present only once. The sample taken for sequencing was naive CD4+ T cells from PBMCs. Subset: CD45RA+ positively selected. Source of these receptors: a young man in good health. Some clones in this sample may be carry-over from other donors' samples.

The CDR3 nucleotides read TGCAGCGTTCGAGCGGGAGGAGGCGAGACCCAGTACTTC. As protein: CSVRAGGGETQYF. This sequence joins TRBV29-1 and TRBJ2-5; TRBD2 aligns across 9 bases. Germline V gene lookup returns CDR1 SQVTM and CDR2 ANQGSEA. V lost 5 bases, J lost 5 bases, and 6 bases stayed unmatched. The CDR3 consists of 13 residues.

The chain joins TRBV28 to TRBJ2-4; tentative D call: TRBD2 (6 bases). Looked up from germline, CDR1 is MDHEN and CDR2 is SYDVKM. The CDR3 is 14 amino acids. Trimming stripped 2 bases from V and 8 bases from J, with 13 bases between. The CDR3 DNA reads TGTGCCAGCAGTTTAGGGGGGTCGCAGGACATTCAGTACTTC. This gives the protein CASSLGGSQDIQYF.

This chain links TRBV28 with TRBJ1-1; 8 nucleotides align to TRBD1. The trim removed 6 bases at V and 5 bases at J, leaving 8 bases unmatched. Germline CDR1 MDHEN, CDR2 SYDVKM. The CDR3 covers 14 residues. In DNA form, the CDR3 reads TGTGCCAGCAGCCTCGACAGGGGTTTTACTGAAGCTTTCTTT. This encodes CASSLDRGFTEAFF.

V usage is TRBV29-1 and J usage is TRBJ2-3; D is unclear. This CDR3 comprises 11 residues. V gave up 5 bases and J gave up 2 bases, with 5 bases separating them. CDR1 is SQVTM, CDR2 ANQGSEA, per germline. The CDR3 is CSVFDTDTQYF. DNA of the CDR3: TGCAGCGTTTTCGACACAGATACGCAGTATTTT.

The chain has TRBV5-4 and TRBJ2-2; D is uncertain. Per germline, CDR1 SGHNT and CDR2 YYREEE (reference sequence). This CDR3 region has 12 residues. Trimming took off 0 bases at V and 8 bases at J, with 5 bases between the two ends. CDR3 region: CASSLAAGELFF. CDR3 DNA: TGTGCCAGCAGCTTGGCCGCTGGGGAGCTGTTTTTT. Using reference TRBV5-4 and TRBJ2-2 for the parts outside the CDR3, the full variable domain is ETGVTQSPTHLIKTRGQQVTLRCSSQSGHNTVSWYQQALGQGPQFIFQYYREEENGRGNFPPRFSGLQFPNYSSELNVNALELDDSALYLCASSLAAGELFFGEGSRLTVL.

The chain uses TRBV2 and TRBJ2-3; D perhaps matches TRBD1 (6 bases). The V end lost 6 bases, the J end lost 0 bases, and 13 bases lay between the germline ends. CDR1 is SNHLY, CDR2 FYNNEI, per germline. The CDR3 is made up of 15 amino acids. The CDR3 nucleotides read TGTGCCAGCAGGAAAGGACAGTCTAGCACAGATACGCAGTATTTT. Encoded protein: CASRKGQSSTDTQYF.

The rearrangement links TRBV28 to TRBJ1-1; D is undetermined. The germline gives CDR1 MDHEN, CDR2 SYDVKM. V lost 6 bases and J 4 bases, leaving 6 bases between the germline ends. The length of the CDR3 is 11 residues. CDR3 sequence: CASRHLTEAFF. CDR3 coding DNA: TGTGCCAGCAGACACCTCACTGAAGCTTTCTTT.

The chain employs TRBV7-2 and TRBJ1-5; no firm D call. Trimming stripped 2 bases from V and 3 bases from J, with 2 bases between. This CDR3 has 12 residues. From germline, CDR1 is SGHTA and CDR2 FQGNSA. The DNA of the CDR3 is TGTGCCAGCAGCTTATACAATCAGCCCCAGCATTTT. Amino acids: CASSLYNQPQHF.

This clone was seen just once. The chain couples TRBV5-1 to TRBJ2-1; 10 bases are shared with TRBD2. Germline V gene sequence: CDR1 SGHRS, CDR2 YFSETQ. The ends lost 7 bases at V and 8 bases at J; junction bases unmatched: 12. This CDR3 is built from 15 residues. DNA of the CDR3: TGCGCCAGCGGGCCCATAGCGGGGGGATTAGATGAGCAGTTCTTC. This gives the protein CASGPIAGGLDEQFF. The full variable domain, rest sourced from reference TRBV5-1 and TRBJ2-1, is KAGVTQTPRYLIKTRGQQVTLSCSPISGHRSVSWYQQTPGQGLQFLFEYFSETQRNKGNFPGRFSGRQFSNSRSEMNVSTLELGDSALYLCASGPIAGGLDEQFFGPGTRLTVL.

This chain connects TRBV28 to TRBJ2-7; D possibly corresponds to TRBD2 (6 bases). There are 17 residues in the CDR3. In germline, CDR1 is MDHEN, CDR2 SYDVKM. The ends were cut back, 5 bases at V and 0 bases at J, with 20 bases in the middle. CDR3 DNA: TGTGCCAGCAGTGACGGAGGACCCTGGGACTTCTCCTACGAGCAGTACTTC. Its protein is CASSDGGPWDFSYEQYF. The complete variable domain, with remaining parts taken from reference TRBV28 and TRBJ2-7, reads DVKVTQSSRYLVKRTGEKVFLECVQDMDHENMFWYRQDPGLGLRLIYFSYDVKMKEKGDIPEGYSVSREKKERFSLILESASTNQTSMYLCASSDGGPWDFSYEQYFGPGTRLTVT.

V is TRBV7-2 and J is TRBJ1-2; TRBD1 matches 9 bases. The CDR3 contains 14 residues. CDR1 is SGHTA, CDR2 FQGNSA, per germline. Trimming took 2 bases from V and 4 from J; bases not matched to a gene: 2. The CDR3 DNA reads TGTGCCAGCAGCTTAACAGGGGGCGCCTATGGCTACACCTTC. Translation gives CASSLTGGAYGYTF.

CDR3 region: CASSLSRTGGTYEQYF. The CDR3 coding sequence is TGTGCCAGCAGTTTATCCCGGACAGGGGGAACCTACGAGCAGTACTTC. The chain joins TRBV27 to TRBJ2-5; 10 bases line up with TRBD1. The J call could be wrong; TRBJ2-7 is a better fit for the DNA end. This CDR3 spans 16 amino acids. Looked up from germline, CDR1 is MNHEY and CDR2 is SMNVEV (reference sequence).

This rearrangement joins TRBV11-2 to TRBJ2-7; 10 nucleotides line up with TRBD2. The CDR3 is 17 residues long. Germline CDR1 is SGHAT and CDR2 is FQNNGV. The junction had 12 bases not matched to a gene; V was cut back by 0 bases and J by 7 bases. Written as DNA, the CDR3 is TGTGCCAGCAGCTTAGATTTGGCTAGCGGGGGCGGAAAGGAGCAGTACTTC. This gives the protein CASSLDLASGGGKEQYF.

The V gene is TRBV18, the J gene TRBJ2-1, with 8 bases aligning to TRBD2. Trimming removed 3 bases from V and 4 bases from J; junction bases left unmatched: 14. CDR3 size: 18 residues. The germline V gene has CDR1 KGHSH and CDR2 LQKENI. The CDR3: CASSPGGAGGLRYNEQFF. The CDR3 DNA reads TGTGCCAGCTCACCCGGCGGGGCGGGAGGTCTACGATACAATGAGCAGTTCTTC.

The count of this clone is one. The V gene is TRBV5-6, the J gene TRBJ1-2, with D tentatively TRBD1 (6 bases). V lost 5 bases and J 2 bases, leaving 16 bases between the germline ends. Per germline, CDR1 SGHDT and CDR2 YYEEEE. The CDR3 length is 15 residues. CDR3 sequence reads: CASRGRTELNYGYTF. CDR3 DNA sequence: TGTGCCAGCAGAGGGCGGACAGAGCTAAACTATGGCTACACCTTC.

The chain carries TRBV6-6 and TRBJ1-3; 9 bases align to TRBD1. The CDR3 extends over 16 amino acids. Germline-derived CDR1 and CDR2 are MNHNY and SVGAGI (reference sequence). V was clipped by 5 bases and J by 2 bases; unmatched bases: 7. Written as DNA, the CDR3 is TGTGCCAGCAGTCAAACCGGGACAGGGCCTGGAAACACCATATATTTT. Translation: CASSQTGTGPGNTIYF.

The chain carries TRBV29-1 and TRBJ2-1; TRBD1 agrees at 9 bases. The CDR3 extends over 14 amino acids. From germline, CDR1 is SQVTM and CDR2 ANQGSEA. V lost 7 bases to trimming and J lost 10 bases; unmatched junction nucleotides: 14. The DNA of the CDR3 is TGCAGCGCGGAACAGGGGGCGTTGGGTGAGGAGCAGTTCTTC. This translates into CSAEQGALGEEQFF.

This chain connects TRBV2 to TRBJ2-3; 7 bases map to TRBD2. V lost 3 bases, J lost 8 bases, and 5 bases stayed unmatched. The V gene's germline CDR1 is SNHLY and CDR2 FYNNEI. The length of the CDR3 is 13 residues. The CDR3 DNA is TGTGCCAGCAGTGAGCGAAGGGAGGGTACGCAGTATTTT. Translation gives CASSERREGTQYF.

The chain links TRBV7-2 to TRBJ1-5, with a weak D call TRBD1 (6 bases). The germline gives CDR1 SGHTA, CDR2 FQGNSA. Trimming stripped 5 bases from V and 4 bases from J, with 21 bases between. The CDR3 totals 17 residues. CDR3 residues: CASSLHPRGGVNQPQHF. CDR3 DNA sequence: TGTGCCAGCAGCCTCCACCCTAGGGGGGGGGTGAATCAGCCCCAGCATTTT.

The rearrangement joins TRBV29-1 to TRBJ2-7, with D unresolved. The CDR3 has 13 amino acids. Germline CDR1 SQVTM, CDR2 ANQGSEA. The germline V and J ends were trimmed by 2 bases and 2 bases, with 10 bases remaining between them. The CDR3 DNA sequence: TGCAGCGTTGAAATGGCCCAGGCCTACGAGCAGTACTTC. It is translated as CSVEMAQAYEQYF.